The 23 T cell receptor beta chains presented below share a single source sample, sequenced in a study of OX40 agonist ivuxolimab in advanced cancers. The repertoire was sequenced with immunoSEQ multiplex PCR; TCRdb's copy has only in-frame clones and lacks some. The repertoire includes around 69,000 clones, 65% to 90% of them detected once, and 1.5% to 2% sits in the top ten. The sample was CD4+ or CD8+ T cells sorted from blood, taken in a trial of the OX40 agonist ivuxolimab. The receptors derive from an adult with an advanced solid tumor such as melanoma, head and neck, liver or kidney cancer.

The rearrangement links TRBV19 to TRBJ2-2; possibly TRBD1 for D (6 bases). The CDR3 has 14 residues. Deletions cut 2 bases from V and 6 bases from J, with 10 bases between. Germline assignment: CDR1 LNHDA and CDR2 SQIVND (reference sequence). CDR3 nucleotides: TGTGCCAGTAGTATAAACAGGGTCGCCGGGGAGCTGTTTTTT. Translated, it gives CASSINRVAGELFF.

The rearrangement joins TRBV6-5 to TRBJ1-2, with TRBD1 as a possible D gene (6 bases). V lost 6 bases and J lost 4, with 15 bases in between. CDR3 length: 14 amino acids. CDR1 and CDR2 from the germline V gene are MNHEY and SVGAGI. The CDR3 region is CASRARGGLYGYTF. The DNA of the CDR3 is TGTGCCAGCAGGGCAAGGGGGGGTCTCTATGGCTACACCTTC.

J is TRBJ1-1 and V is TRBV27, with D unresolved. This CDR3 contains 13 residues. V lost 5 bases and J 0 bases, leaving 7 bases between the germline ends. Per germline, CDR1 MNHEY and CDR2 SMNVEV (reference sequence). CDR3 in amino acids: CASSPEVNTEAFF. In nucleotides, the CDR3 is TGTGCCAGCAGTCCCGAAGTGAACACTGAAGCTTTCTTT.

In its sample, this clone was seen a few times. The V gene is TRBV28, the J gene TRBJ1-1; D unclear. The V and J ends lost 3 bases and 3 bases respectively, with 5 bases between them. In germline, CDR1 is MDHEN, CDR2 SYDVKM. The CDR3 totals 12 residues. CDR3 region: CASSLGDTEAFF. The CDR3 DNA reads TGTGCCAGCAGTTTGGGAGACACTGAAGCTTTCTTT.

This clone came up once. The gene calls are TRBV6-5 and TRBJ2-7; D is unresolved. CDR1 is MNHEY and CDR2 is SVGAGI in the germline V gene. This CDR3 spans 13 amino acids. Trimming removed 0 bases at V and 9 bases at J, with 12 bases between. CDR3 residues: CASSYSGYMGQYF. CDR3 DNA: TGTGCCAGCAGTTACTCGGGGTACATGGGGCAGTACTTC.

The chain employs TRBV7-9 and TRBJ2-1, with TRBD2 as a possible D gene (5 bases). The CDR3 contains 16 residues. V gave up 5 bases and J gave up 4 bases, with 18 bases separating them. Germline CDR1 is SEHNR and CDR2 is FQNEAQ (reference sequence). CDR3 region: CASSRILGAVYNEQFF. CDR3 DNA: TGTGCCAGCAGCCGTATACTAGGTGCAGTATACAATGAGCAGTTCTTC.

CDR3 sequence reads: CASSLSLSSGNTIYF. The CDR3 nucleotides are TGTGCCAGCAGCTTATCCCTTTCATCTGGAAACACCATATATTTT. The chain is built from TRBV11-2 and TRBJ1-3; no clear D. Trimming took 2 bases from V and 1 from J, leaving 9 bases between them. The CDR3 is 15 amino acids. Germline values: CDR1 SGHAT, CDR2 FQNNGV. Supplemented by reference TRBV11-2 and TRBJ1-3, the full variable domain reads EAGVAQSPRYKIIEKRQSVAFWCNPISGHATLYWYQQILGQGPKLLIQFQNNGVVDDSQLPKDRFSAERLKGVDSTLKIQPAKLEDSAVYLCASSLSLSSGNTIYFGEGSWLTVV.

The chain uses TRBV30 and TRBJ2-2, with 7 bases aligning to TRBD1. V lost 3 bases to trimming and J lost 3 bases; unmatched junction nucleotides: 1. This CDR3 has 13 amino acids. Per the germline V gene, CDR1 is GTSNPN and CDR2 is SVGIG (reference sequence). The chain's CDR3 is CAWSRGYTGELFF. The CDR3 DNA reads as TGTGCCTGGAGCAGGGGGTACACCGGGGAGCTGTTTTTT.

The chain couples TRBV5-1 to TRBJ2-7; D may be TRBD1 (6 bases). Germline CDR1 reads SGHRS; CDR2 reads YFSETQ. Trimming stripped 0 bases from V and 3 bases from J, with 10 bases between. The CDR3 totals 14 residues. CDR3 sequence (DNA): TGCGCCAGCAGCTTGGGACAGGTTAACTACGAGCAGTACTTC. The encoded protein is CASSLGQVNYEQYF.

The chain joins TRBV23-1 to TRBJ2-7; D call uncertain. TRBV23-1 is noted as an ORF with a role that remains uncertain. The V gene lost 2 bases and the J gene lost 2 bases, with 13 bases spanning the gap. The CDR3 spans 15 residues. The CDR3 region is CASSQARWTTYEQYF. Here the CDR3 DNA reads TGCGCCAGCAGTCAAGCTCGGTGGACCACCTACGAGCAGTACTTC.

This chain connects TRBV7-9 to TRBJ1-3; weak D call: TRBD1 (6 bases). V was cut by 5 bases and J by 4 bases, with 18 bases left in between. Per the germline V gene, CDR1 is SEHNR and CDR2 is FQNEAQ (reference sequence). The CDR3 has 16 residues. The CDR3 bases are TGTGCCAGCAGCCCGCGCCCCGGACAGATCGGAAACACCATATATTTT. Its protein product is CASSPRPGQIGNTIYF.

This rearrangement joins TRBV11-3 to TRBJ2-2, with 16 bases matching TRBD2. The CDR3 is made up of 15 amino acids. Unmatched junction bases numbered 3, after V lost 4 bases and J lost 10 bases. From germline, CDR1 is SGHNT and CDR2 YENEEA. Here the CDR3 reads CASSSGLAGGEELFF. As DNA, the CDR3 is TGTGCCAGCAGCTCGGGACTAGCGGGGGGGGAGGAGCTGTTTTTT.

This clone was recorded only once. The CDR3 is CASSPQGNTEAFF. The CDR3 nucleotides are TGTGCCAGCAGCCCACAGGGGAACACTGAAGCTTTCTTT. The chain employs TRBV14 and TRBJ1-1, with D tentatively TRBD1 (6 bases). The V gene lost 4 bases and the J gene lost 1 base, with 7 bases spanning the gap. This CDR3 is 13 amino acids long. Germline CDR1 is SGHDN and CDR2 is FVKESK.

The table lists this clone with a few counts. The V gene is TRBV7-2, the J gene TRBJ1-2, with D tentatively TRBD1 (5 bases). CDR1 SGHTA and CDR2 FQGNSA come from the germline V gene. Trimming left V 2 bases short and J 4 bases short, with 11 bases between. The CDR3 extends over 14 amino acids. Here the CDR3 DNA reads TGTGCCAGCAGCTTACAGGGACCGAGCTATGGCTACACCTTC. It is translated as CASSLQGPSYGYTF. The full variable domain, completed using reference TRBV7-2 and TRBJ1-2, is GAGVSQSPSNKVTEKGKDVELRCDPISGHTALYWYRQSLGQGLEFLIYFQGNSAPDKSGLPSDRFSAERTGGSVSTLTIQRTQQEDSAVYLCASSLQGPSYGYTFGSGTRLTVV.

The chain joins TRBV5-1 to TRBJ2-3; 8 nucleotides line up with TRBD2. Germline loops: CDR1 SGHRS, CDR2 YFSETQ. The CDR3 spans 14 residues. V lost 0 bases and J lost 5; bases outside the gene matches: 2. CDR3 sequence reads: CASSLGLAIDTQYF. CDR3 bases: TGCGCCAGCAGCTTGGGACTAGCGATAGATACGCAGTATTTT.

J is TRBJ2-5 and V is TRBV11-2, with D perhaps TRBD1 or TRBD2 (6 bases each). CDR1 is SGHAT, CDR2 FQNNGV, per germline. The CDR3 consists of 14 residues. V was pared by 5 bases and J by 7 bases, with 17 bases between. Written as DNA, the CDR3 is TGTGCCAGCAGCCCCACAGGGCTGGGGGGGACCCAGTACTTC. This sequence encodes CASSPTGLGGTQYF.

The CDR3 DNA follows: TGTGCCAGCTCACCCCTTAGCACAGATACGCAGTATTTT. It specifies CASSPLSTDTQYF. V is TRBV18 and J is TRBJ2-3; D not certain. The CDR3 contains 13 residues. The ends were cut back, 3 bases at V and 0 bases at J, with 4 bases in the middle. Germline CDR1 KGHSH, CDR2 LQKENI.

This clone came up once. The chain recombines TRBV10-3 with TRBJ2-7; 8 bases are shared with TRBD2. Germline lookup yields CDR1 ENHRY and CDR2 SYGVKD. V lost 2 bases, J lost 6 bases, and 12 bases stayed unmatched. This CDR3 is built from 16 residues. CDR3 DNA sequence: TGTGCCATCAGTGAGAAAAAAGAGCGGGAGAAGGTCGAGCAGTACTTC. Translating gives CAISEKKEREKVEQYF.

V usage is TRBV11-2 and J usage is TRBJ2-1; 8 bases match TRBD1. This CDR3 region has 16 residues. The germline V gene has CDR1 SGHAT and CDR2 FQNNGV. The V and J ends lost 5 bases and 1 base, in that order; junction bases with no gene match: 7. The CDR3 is CASSPNDRGSYNEQFF. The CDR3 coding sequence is TGTGCCAGCAGCCCCAATGACAGGGGATCCTACAATGAGCAGTTCTTC.

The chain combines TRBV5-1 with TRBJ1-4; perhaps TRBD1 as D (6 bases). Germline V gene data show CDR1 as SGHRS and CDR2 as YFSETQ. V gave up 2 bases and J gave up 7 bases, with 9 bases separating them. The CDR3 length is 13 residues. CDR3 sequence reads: CASSFEGGEKLFF. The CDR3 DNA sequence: TGCGCCAGCAGCTTTGAGGGGGGTGAAAAACTGTTTTTT.

The CDR3 DNA reads TGCGCCAGCACTCACGTTACCGGGGAGCTGTTTTTT. It encodes CASTHVTGELFF. The V and J genes are TRBV5-1 and TRBJ2-2; D call uncertain. The V gene's germline CDR1 is SGHRS and CDR2 YFSETQ. This CDR3 contains 12 residues. V lost 6 bases and J lost 5, with 8 bases in between.

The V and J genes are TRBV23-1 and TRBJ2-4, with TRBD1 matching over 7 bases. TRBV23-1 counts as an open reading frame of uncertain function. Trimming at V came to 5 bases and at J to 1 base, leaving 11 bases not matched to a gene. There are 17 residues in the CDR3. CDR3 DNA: TGCGCCAGCAGTGCCCTTACAGGGGTTCTCGCCAAAAACATTCAGTACTTC. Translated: CASSALTGVLAKNIQYF.

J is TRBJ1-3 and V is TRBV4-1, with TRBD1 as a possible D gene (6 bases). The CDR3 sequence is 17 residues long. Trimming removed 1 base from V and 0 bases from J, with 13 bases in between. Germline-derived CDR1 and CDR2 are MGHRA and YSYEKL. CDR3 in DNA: TGCGCCAGCAGCCAAGTTACAGGGCCGTTCTCTGGAAACACCATATATTTT. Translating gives CASSQVTGPFSGNTIYF.